This T cell receptor (beta chain) was profiled in a study of blood T cells in healthy people across ages. Study findings and constraints: Versus aged donors, long-lived donors had higher diversity and more naive CD4+ cells. Roughly linearly, TCR beta diversity per million T cells fell as age increased.

CDR3 length: 17 amino acids. The germline gives CDR1 SGHDN, CDR2 FVKESK. Donors were healthy Caucasian individuals from Russia aged about 6 to 90. A second PCR of about 6 to 11 cycles used a sample-barcoded 5' primer and a J-beta primer mix. TCRdb fed the 5' RACE reads into MiXCR, producing one record per CDR3 protein. This sample yields fewer than 650,000 distinct CDR3 sequences, of which over 25% are seen a single time; over 3.5% belongs to the top ten. This clonotype has just one count. Its antigen is currently unknown. The sample was also linked to a second study, of T cells of mothers and their children. That report notes: Donation came from a few healthy Caucasian mothers together with their six children.

The source material was blood. The J gene is TRBJ2-5, the V gene TRBV14; 13 bases line up with TRBD2. Matching the DNA end better, TRBJ2-7 makes the J call doubtful. The clonotype originates from a boy between 2 and 10 years old in good health. In DNA, the CDR3 is TGTGCCAGCAGCCAAGTAGTACTAGCGGGAGGGCCCCACGAGCAGTACTTC. Translated, it gives CASSQVVLAGGPHEQYF.